Sequencing of this TCR beta chain was carried out in a study of shared clonotypes between healthy human individuals (dated by TCRdb to between 2020 and 2021). Regarding the study in general: The cohort comprised a couple of women and a few men aged 18 to 49 years. Different laboratories and diverse techniques were used to prepare libraries and sequence TCR repertoires, to increase sequencing depth and limit assay-specific biases. For each donor, three plates each were used for CD4 naive and CD4 memory, two plates were used for CD8 naive, and one plate was used for CD8 memory. Blood TCR repertoires of a handful of healthy adults were deeply sequenced to estimate repertoire size and the extent of clonotype sharing between individuals. Per donor, leukapheresis produced somewhere between about 0.8 and 9 billion PBMCs.

On this clone itself: Its target antigen remains unknown. No much larger clone exists at a distance of one base, and base qualities are not known.

The CDR3 goes from the cysteine to the phenylalanine over 14 residues. The retained sequence is limited to the CDR3, 42 bases, with the frame set at the first base. V gives up 4 bases and J gives up 2 bases, and the segment between their germline ends measures 9 bases. Per the germline V gene, LGHNA is the CDR1 and YNFKEQ is the CDR2. For the CD8 naive samples, CD45RO-negative cells were positively selected for CCR7, yielding a CD45RA+CCR7+ population from which TemRA cells were excluded. The donors were healthy, HIV-negative adults who had no recently reported acute infections or vaccinations. Every donor was a Caucasian adult residing in Nashville, Tennessee, USA. Blood was obtained by leukapheresis, after which PBMCs were separated by Ficoll-Histopaque density gradient centrifugation and cryopreserved in liquid nitrogen vapor phase. Analytical flow cytometry was used to check the purity and quantity of each magnetically sorted T cell population. Genomic DNA was isolated from every sorted fraction and measured by UV absorbance on a Nanodrop 2000c.

Using the deep immunoSEQ assay, TCR CDR3 regions were amplified from genomic DNA by multiplex PCR. For each cell subset, the extracted genomic DNA was distributed evenly across all wells of several immunoSEQ 96-well plates, and each plate served as one replicate. For sorted subsets, about 0.2 ug genomic DNA, equal to 30,000 or so T cell genomes, was loaded into each replicate PCR. The purified libraries were quantified using a Qubit 3.0 fluorometer, sized with a Bioanalyzer 2100, and then quantified again using the KAPA Library Quantification kit. Each immunoSEQ 96-well plate was sequenced on its own single-read 150-cycle Illumina NextSeq 550 flow cell. The original pipeline was this. The immunoSEQ output contained only junctional sequences without quality scores, so filtering could not match that applied to full-length reads. Sequences were annotated with PyIR, a Python wrapper for IgBLAST v1.9, using IMGT germline references to assign V/J genes and CDR3. Reads with weak V/J assignments (E-value above 1e-6), missing CDR3, stop codons, out-of-frame junctions, or ambiguous translated residues were removed. V3J clonotypes were defined by identical inferred V gene, J gene, and CDR3 amino acid sequence. Percentage overlap between repertoires was calculated by dividing the number of shared unique clonotypes by the size of the smaller repertoire. Repertoire richness was assessed with RTK rarefaction, the Chao1 estimator, and Recon v2.1 estimates of unobserved clonotypes. Generation probabilities were computed with OLGA for all TCRbeta clonotypes obtained by the gDNA method from a handful of donors. TCRdb's version of the immuneACCESS table is confined to in-frame rearrangements and falls short of the full clone set. An unresolved V gene accounts for under half of the shortfall where checked; the remainder is of unknown origin. The V and J calls and clone size are taken from that table; D and trimming were inferred from the DNA. This sample comprises under 850,000 clones, around 93% of them detected only once. The top ten clonotypes cover approximately 25% of the sample.

General findings and caveats noted by the study authors: Based on pairwise subsampling, the degree of clonotype sharing among donors was expected to be affected by sequencing depth. Sampling was restricted to blood, and TCR repertoires in tissue are likely to differ from TCR repertoires in blood. Because the study included only a small number of donors, the genetic and exposure-history diversity represented was limited. Even with the large sequencing depth, rarefaction of the sorted-subset datasets indicated that sequencing was incomplete. Clonotypes shared by all four sorted-subset donors showed higher generation probabilities than non-shared clonotypes. When several donors were compared, the shared fraction of clonotypes was 5% to 6.5% for naive CD4, roughly 3.4% for naive CD8, roughly 2.3% for memory CD4, and 0.35% to 0.4% for memory CD8. Naive subsets generally had larger estimated clonotype richness than memory subsets did.

Sequenced: naive CD8+ T cells sorted from blood. What this sample's cell subset or site label stands for: CD45RA+CCR7+. The sequence is built from TRBV4-2 and TRBJ2-1, and TRBD1 may be the D gene, going by 5 matching bases. The TCR originated in a man between 25 and 39 years old in good health. Here the CDR3 is given as CASSRSDTYNEQFF. The nucleotide sequence reads TGTGCCAGCAGCCGGTCGGACACCTACAATGAGCAGTTCTTC.